The 14 T cell receptor beta chains listed next were all sequenced from one sample in a study of cytomegalovirus exposure and HLA in healthy donors. In the PCR, 60 Vbeta and 13 Jbeta primers were used. Sequencing used immunoSEQ multiplex PCR; TCRdb keeps in-frame clones, though not all of them. The data contain 130,000 or so clones, roughly 80% of them singletons. The source material was PBMCs. The receptors derive from a man aged 35-49 years in good health and CMV-seronegative.

The chain has TRBV7-9 and TRBJ2-5; TRBD2 might be the D (6 bases). V lost 4 bases and J lost 5, with 14 bases in between. The germline V gene has CDR1 SEHNR and CDR2 FQNEAQ (reference sequence). The CDR3 runs to 14 residues. The CDR3 sequence is CASSSAGEVETQYF. The CDR3, as DNA: TGTGCCAGCAGCTCAGCGGGTGAGGTGGAGACCCAGTACTTC.

This clone has only a few counts. The chain carries TRBV6-1 and TRBJ2-1, with TRBD2 matching over 8 bases. Germline V gives CDR1 MNHNS, CDR2 SASEGT. V dropped 3 bases and J dropped 0; count of bases not matched to a gene: 4. This CDR3 comprises 16 residues. The CDR3 bases are TGTGCCAGCAGTGAGCGGGGGGCTCCCTCCTACAATGAGCAGTTCTTC. Encoded protein: CASSERGAPSYNEQFF.

The chain employs TRBV28 and TRBJ2-7; 11 nucleotides match TRBD1. Unmatched junction bases numbered 6, after V lost 5 bases and J lost 3 bases. The CDR3 has 15 residues. CDR1 and CDR2 (germline): MDHEN, SYDVKM. CDR3 in DNA: TGTGCCAGCAGTCCCCAGGGGACAGGGGGCTACGAGCAGTACTTC. It is translated as CASSPQGTGGYEQYF. Combining the CDR3 with reference TRBV28 and TRBJ2-7 gives the whole variable domain DVKVTQSSRYLVKRTGEKVFLECVQDMDHENMFWYRQDPGLGLRLIYFSYDVKMKEKGDIPEGYSVSREKKERFSLILESASTNQTSMYLCASSPQGTGGYEQYFGPGTRLTVT.

The chain carries TRBV9 and TRBJ1-5; TRBD1 agrees at 9 bases. Germline CDR1 SGDLS, CDR2 YYNGEE. This CDR3 contains 15 residues. J lost 7 bases, V lost 0 bases, and 5 bases had no gene match. Here the CDR3 reads CASSVGTGVWQPQHF. The CDR3 region has the DNA TGTGCCAGCAGCGTAGGGACAGGGGTTTGGCAGCCCCAGCATTTT.

This chain connects TRBV6-1 to TRBJ1-1; the D gene is possibly TRBD1 (6 bases). This CDR3 comprises 15 residues. Trimming left V 2 bases short and J 0 bases short, with 10 bases between. Germline CDR1 is MNHNS and CDR2 is SASEGT. CDR3 DNA sequence: TGTGCCAGCAGTGAATCAGACAGGATGAACACTGAAGCTTTCTTT. Amino acid sequence: CASSESDRMNTEAFF.

This clone was detected only a few times. The chain recombines TRBV21-1 with TRBJ1-2; whether TRBD1, the table's D call, matches the DNA was not checked. TRBV21-1 is described as a pseudogene. The length of the CDR3 is 17 residues. CDR3 in DNA: TGTGCCAGCATCTTCCGGGACAGGGCCTTAGGTCCCCATGGCTACACCTTC. Amino acids: CASIFRDRALGPHGYTF.

The genes are TRBV6-5 and TRBJ1-1; D is perhaps TRBD1 (5 bases). Germline CDR1 reads MNHEY; CDR2 reads SVGAGI. Trimming cost V 2 bases and J 5 bases, with 15 bases left between them. The CDR3 contains 15 residues. For the CDR3, the DNA is TGTGCCAGCAGTTACCGCAGGGTAAGCGGGACTGAAGCTTTCTTT. Residues: CASSYRRVSGTEAFF.

This sequence joins TRBV18 and TRBJ2-7; TRBD1 matches at 9 bases. The CDR3 sequence is 17 residues long. Losses at the gene ends were 2 bases for V and 7 bases for J; bases not matched to a gene: 15. Germline V lookup: CDR1 KGHSH, CDR2 LQKENI. This CDR3 is CASSPATGGTYVREQYF. The CDR3 DNA reads TGTGCCAGCTCACCAGCGACAGGGGGTACCTACGTAAGGGAGCAGTACTTC. The full variable domain, completed using reference TRBV18 and TRBJ2-7, is NAGVMQNPRHLVRRRGQEARLRCSPMKGHSHVYWYRQLPEEGLKFMVYLQKENIIDESGMPKERFSAEFPKEGPSILRIQQVVRGDSAAYFCASSPATGGTYVREQYFGPGTRLTVT.

This clone showed up many times. V is TRBV30 and J is TRBJ1-4, with TRBD1 matching over 9 bases. V was pared by 3 bases and J by 6 bases, with 5 bases of the junction left unmatched. This CDR3 region has 14 residues. Germline V lookup: CDR1 GTSNPN, CDR2 SVGIG (reference sequence). CDR3 protein: CAWSPGTGHEKLFF. The DNA of the CDR3 is TGTGCCTGGAGCCCCGGGACAGGGCATGAAAAACTGTTTTTT. The whole variable domain, filled in from reference TRBV30 and TRBJ1-4, reads SQTIHQWPATLVQPVGSPLSLECTVEGTSNPNLYWYRQAAGRGLQLLFYSVGIGQISSEVPQNLSASRPQDRQFILSSKKLLLSDSGFYLCAWSPGTGHEKLFFGSGTQLSVL.

This clone was recorded once. The chain employs TRBV14 and TRBJ2-7; D may be TRBD1 (5 bases). CDR3 size: 14 residues. Germline V gives CDR1 SGHDN, CDR2 FVKESK. Trimming removed 3 bases at V and 1 base at J, with 10 bases between. The CDR3 is CASSHRVPSYEQYF. The CDR3 nucleotides read TGTGCCAGCAGCCACAGGGTTCCTTCCTACGAGCAGTACTTC.

V gene TRBV19 combines with J gene TRBJ2-1; 8 bases map to TRBD2. The CDR3 consists of 14 residues. Germline values: CDR1 LNHDA, CDR2 SQIVND (reference sequence). V lost 7 bases, J lost 8 bases, and 10 bases stayed unmatched. Here the CDR3 DNA reads TGTGCCAGTAACACTCGGGGGGGACGGGATGAGCAGTTCTTC. It translates to CASNTRGGRDEQFF.

The rearrangement links TRBV28 to TRBJ1-1, with D possibly being TRBD1 (6 bases). Germline loops: CDR1 MDHEN, CDR2 SYDVKM. This CDR3 is 14 amino acids long. Between the trimmed V and J ends, which lost 5 bases and 4 bases, there was a span of 14 bases. This CDR3 reads CASSPPRGTTEAFF. DNA of the CDR3: TGTGCCAGCAGTCCCCCAAGGGGGACCACTGAAGCTTTCTTT.

The chain joins TRBV5-4 to TRBJ1-1, with TRBD1 as a possible D gene (6 bases). V was shortened by 0 bases and J by 9 bases, with 24 bases between the two germline ends. The length of the CDR3 is 17 residues. The V gene's germline CDR1 is SGHNT and CDR2 YYREEE (reference sequence). The CDR3 DNA reads TGTGCCAGCAGCTTGGGGGACAATATGAACCCCCCCCGGAAAGCTTTCTTT. Translating gives CASSLGDNMNPPRKAFF.

The chain links TRBV2 to TRBJ1-1, with D hard to call. Germline loops: CDR1 SNHLY, CDR2 FYNNEI. The V and J ends lost 4 bases and 0 bases respectively, with 6 bases between them. The CDR3 length is 13 residues. The chain's CDR3 is CASSADMNTEAFF. CDR3 in DNA: TGTGCCAGCAGTGCCGACATGAACACTGAAGCTTTCTTT.